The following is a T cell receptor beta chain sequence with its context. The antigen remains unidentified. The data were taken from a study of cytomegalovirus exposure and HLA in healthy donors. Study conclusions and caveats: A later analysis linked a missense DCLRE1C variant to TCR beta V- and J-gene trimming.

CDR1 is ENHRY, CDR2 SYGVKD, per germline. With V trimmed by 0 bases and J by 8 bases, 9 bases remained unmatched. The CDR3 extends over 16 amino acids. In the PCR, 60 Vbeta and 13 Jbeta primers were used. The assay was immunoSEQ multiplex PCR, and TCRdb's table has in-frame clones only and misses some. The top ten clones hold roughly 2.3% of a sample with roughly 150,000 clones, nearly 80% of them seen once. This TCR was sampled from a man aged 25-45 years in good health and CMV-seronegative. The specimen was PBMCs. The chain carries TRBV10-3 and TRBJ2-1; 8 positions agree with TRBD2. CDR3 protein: CAISESEREPRDEQFF. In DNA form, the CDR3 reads TGTGCCATCAGTGAGTCAGAGCGGGAGCCCAGGGATGAGCAGTTCTTC.